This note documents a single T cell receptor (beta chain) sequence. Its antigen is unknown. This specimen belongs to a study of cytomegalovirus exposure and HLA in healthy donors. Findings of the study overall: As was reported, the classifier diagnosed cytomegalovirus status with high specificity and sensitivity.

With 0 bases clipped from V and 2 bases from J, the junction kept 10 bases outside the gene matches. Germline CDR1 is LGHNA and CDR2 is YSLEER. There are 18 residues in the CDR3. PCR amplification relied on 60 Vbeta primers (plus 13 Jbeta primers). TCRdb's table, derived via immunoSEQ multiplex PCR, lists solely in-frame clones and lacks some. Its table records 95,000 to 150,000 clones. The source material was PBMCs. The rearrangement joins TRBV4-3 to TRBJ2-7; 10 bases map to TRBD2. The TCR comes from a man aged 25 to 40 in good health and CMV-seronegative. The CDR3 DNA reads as TGCGCCAGCAGCCAAGAGGCTAGCGGGAGCAGGAAGGCCTACGAGCAGTACTTC. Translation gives CASSQEASGSRKAYEQYF.